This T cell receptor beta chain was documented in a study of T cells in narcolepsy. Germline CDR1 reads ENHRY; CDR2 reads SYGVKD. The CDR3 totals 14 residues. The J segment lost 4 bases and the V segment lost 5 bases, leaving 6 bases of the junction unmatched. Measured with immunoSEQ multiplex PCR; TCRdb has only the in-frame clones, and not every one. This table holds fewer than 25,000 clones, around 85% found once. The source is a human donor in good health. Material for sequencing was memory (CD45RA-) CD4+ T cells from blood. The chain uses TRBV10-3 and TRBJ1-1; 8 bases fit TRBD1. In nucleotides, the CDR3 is TGTGCCATCAGTTCAGGGGGCTCGTTCACTGAAGCTTTCTTT. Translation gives CAISSGGSFTEAFF.